A single T cell receptor beta chain is shown here with its context. The data are from a study of control samples from healthy donors and cancer patients. Germline V gene lookup returns CDR1 DFQATT and CDR2 SNEGSKA (reference sequence). The length of the CDR3 is 14 residues. Trimming at V came to 3 bases and at J to 6 bases, leaving 9 bases not matched to a gene. TCRdb's table, derived via immunoSEQ multiplex PCR, lists solely in-frame clones and lacks some. This table has some 70,000 clones, under 85% appearing once. Sequenced input: blood. The chain links TRBV20-1 to TRBJ2-3, with TRBD1 matching over 7 bases. This TCR was recovered from a man in his sixties in good health. The CDR3 reads CSASGDRAGDTQYF. The CDR3 DNA reads TGCAGTGCTAGTGGAGACAGGGCTGGGGATACGCAGTATTTT.